This T cell receptor (beta chain) comes out of a study of early T cells in non-severe SARS-CoV-2 infection. For the study at large: Sequencing of bulk RNA from unsorted whole blood was done, without chain pairing.

Points from the study as a whole: Private and CD4 specificities were missed by VDJdb matching, skewed to anti-spike CD8.

Tagging with unique molecular identifiers was applied to individual cDNA molecules. TCRdb recomputed calls from the 5' RACE reads with MiXCR, one row per CDR3 protein. The sample yields 40,000 or so distinct CDR3 sequences, roughly 11% seen once. Worth noting for this clonotype: The antigen remains undetermined.

CDR3 length equals 10 residues. The V end was cut by 7 bases, the J end by 3 bases, with 5 bases between. Germline CDR1 and CDR2: SQVTM and ANQGSEA. The J gene is TRBJ2-3, the V gene TRBV29-1; the D call may be TRBD1 or TRBD2 (5 bases each). Sequencing used whole blood. This clonotype was sampled from an adult who was a healthcare worker with PCR-confirmed SARS-CoV-2 infection or an uninfected control (not recorded which). The CDR3 bases are TGCAGCGGGGGGACAGATACGCAGTATTTT. It specifies CSGGTDTQYF.